The T cell receptor beta chain under discussion was sequenced for a study of cytomegalovirus exposure and HLA in healthy donors. General study points: Cytomegalovirus status was reportedly diagnosed by the classifier with high specificity and sensitivity. In a later analysis, a missense DCLRE1C variant was linked to TCR beta V- and J-gene trimming. Among TCR beta chains of equal frequency, HLA-associated ones were more clonally expanded in a later analysis.

Note on this clone: The antigen remains undetermined.

It was with 60 Vbeta and 13 Jbeta primers that the PCR ran. The assay was immunoSEQ multiplex PCR, and TCRdb's table has in-frame clones only and misses some. The sample contains about 77,000 clones, 75% to 80% of which appear only once. The TCR was taken from a man aged 35 to 55 in good health and CMV-seronegative. Sequencing was done on a sample of PBMCs.

The CDR3 spells CASSLSRGPYNEQFF. The CDR3 bases are TGCGCCAGCAGCTTGTCCAGAGGTCCTTACAATGAGCAGTTCTTC. The chain employs TRBV5-1 and TRBJ2-1; no firm D call. V was cut by 1 base and J by 4 bases, with 12 bases left in between. There are 15 residues in the CDR3. Germline lookup yields CDR1 SGHRS and CDR2 YFSETQ.